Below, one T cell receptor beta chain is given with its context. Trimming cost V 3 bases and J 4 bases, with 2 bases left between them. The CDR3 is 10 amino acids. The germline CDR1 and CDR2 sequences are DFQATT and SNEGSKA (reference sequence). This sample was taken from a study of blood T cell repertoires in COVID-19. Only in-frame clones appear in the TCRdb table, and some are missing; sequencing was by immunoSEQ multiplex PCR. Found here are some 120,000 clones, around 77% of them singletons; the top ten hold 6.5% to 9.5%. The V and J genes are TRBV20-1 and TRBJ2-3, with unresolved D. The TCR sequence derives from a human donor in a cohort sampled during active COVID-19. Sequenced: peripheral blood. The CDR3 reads CSASSDTQYF. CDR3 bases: TGCAGTGCTAGCTCAGATACGCAGTATTTT.